This T cell receptor (beta chain) was profiled in a study of control samples from healthy donors and cancer patients. The germline CDR1 and CDR2 sequences are SQVTM and ANQGSEA. The ends were cut back, 5 bases at V and 0 bases at J, with 11 bases in the middle. The CDR3 extends over 13 amino acids. Sequencing used immunoSEQ multiplex PCR; TCRdb keeps in-frame clones, though not all of them. Of some 79,000 clones in the sample, over 85% were seen once. The source of this sequence is a woman between 35 and 50 years old with lung cancer. J is TRBJ2-7 and V is TRBV29-1; unclear D gene. The sample consisted of PBMCs. The CDR3 region is CSVQGTFSYEQYF. DNA of the CDR3: TGCAGCGTTCAAGGAACGTTCTCCTACGAGCAGTACTTC.